Sequencing of this T cell receptor (beta chain) was carried out in a study of cytomegalovirus exposure and HLA in healthy donors. Study findings and constraints: The study designated about 180 TCR beta chains cytomegalovirus-associated.

Germline V gives CDR1 LGHNT, CDR2 FRNRAP. The trim removed 0 bases at V and 7 bases at J, leaving 25 bases unmatched. The CDR3 has 23 residues. Primers included in the PCR were 60 Vbeta and 13 Jbeta primers. The table came from immunoSEQ multiplex PCR; TCRdb's copy has only in-frame clones and leaves some out. This sample's clone table lists 130,000 or so clones. A note on this clone: Its target is not known.

The chain employs TRBV12-5 and TRBJ2-1, with TRBD2 identical over 12 bases. Sequenced material: PBMCs. The TCR comes from a woman between 18 and 29 years old in good health and CMV-seronegative. The CDR3 coding sequence is TGTGCTAGTGGTTTGGTACGGGGAAGAACAGGAGAAAGACTAGCGGGAGCCTGGAATGAGCAGTTCTTC. Protein product: CASGLVRGRTGERLAGAWNEQFF.